Sequencing of this T cell receptor beta chain was carried out in a study of blood T cell repertoires in COVID-19. The CDR3 has 15 amino acids. Germline assignment: CDR1 MNHEY and CDR2 SMNVEV (reference sequence). Trimming stripped 4 bases from V and 6 bases from J, with 13 bases between. The repertoire was sequenced with immunoSEQ multiplex PCR; TCRdb's copy has only in-frame clones and lacks some. The sample contains 150,000 to 200,000 clones, over 75% of which appear only once. This clone was seen a handful of times. Cohorts were assigned according to the clinical history that participants reported.

This chain uses TRBV27 with TRBJ1-6, with D maybe TRBD1 (5 bases). Sequenced sample: PBMCs or T cells enriched from blood (not recorded which). This TCR was recovered from a man aged 45-60 years who had recovered from COVID-19. The DNA for the CDR3 is TGTGCCAGCAGTTGGCGGGGGGTTGGTAATTCACCCCTCCACTTT. This sequence encodes CASSWRGVGNSPLHF.